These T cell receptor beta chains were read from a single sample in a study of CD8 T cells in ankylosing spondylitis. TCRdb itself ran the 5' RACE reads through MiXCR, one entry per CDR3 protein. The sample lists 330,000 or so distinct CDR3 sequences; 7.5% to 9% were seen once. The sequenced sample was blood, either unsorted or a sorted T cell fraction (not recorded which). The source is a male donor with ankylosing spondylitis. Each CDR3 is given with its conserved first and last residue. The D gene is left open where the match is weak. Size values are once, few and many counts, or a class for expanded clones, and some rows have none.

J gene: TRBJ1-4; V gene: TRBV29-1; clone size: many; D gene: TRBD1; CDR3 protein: CSVEGISKGADEKLFF; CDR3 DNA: TGCAGCGTTGAAGGGATATCCAAGGGGGCCGATGAAAAACTGTTTTTT
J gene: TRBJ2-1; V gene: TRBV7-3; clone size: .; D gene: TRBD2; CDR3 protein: CASSTSTGLADYNEQFF; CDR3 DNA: TGTGCCAGCAGCACATCAACGGGACTAGCGGATTACAATGAGCAGTTCTTC
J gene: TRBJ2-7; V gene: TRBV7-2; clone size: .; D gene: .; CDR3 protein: CASSLARAGRYEQYF; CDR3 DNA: TGTGCCAGCAGCTTAGCGCGGGCGGGACGCTACGAGCAGTACTTC
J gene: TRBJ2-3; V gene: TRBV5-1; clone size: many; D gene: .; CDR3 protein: CASMGAIPSTDTQYF; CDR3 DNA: TGCGCCAGCATGGGGGCAATACCTAGCACAGATACGCAGTATTTT
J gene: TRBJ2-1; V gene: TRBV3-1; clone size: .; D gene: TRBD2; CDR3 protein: CASSQGSGGEQFF; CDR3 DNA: TGTGCCAGCAGCCAAGGGAGCGGGGGGGAGCAGTTCTTC
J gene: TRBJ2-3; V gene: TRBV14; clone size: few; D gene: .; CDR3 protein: CASSQEQTDWYRTDTQYF; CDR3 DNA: TGTGCCAGCAGCCAAGAGCAGACGGACTGGTACCGCACAGATACGCAGTATTTT
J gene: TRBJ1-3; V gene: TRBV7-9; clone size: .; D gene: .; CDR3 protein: CASSFPVSGNTIYF; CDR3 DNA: TGTGCCAGCAGCTTCCCAGTCTCTGGAAACACCATATATTTT
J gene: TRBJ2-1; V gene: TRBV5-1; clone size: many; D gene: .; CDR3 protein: CASSLGDPYNEQFF; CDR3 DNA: TGCGCCAGCAGCTTGGGGGACCCTTACAATGAGCAGTTCTTC
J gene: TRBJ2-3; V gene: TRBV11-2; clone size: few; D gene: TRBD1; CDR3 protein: CASSLGGTGGLTF; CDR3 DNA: TGTGCCAGCAGCTTAGGGGGGACAGGGGGCCTTACTTTT
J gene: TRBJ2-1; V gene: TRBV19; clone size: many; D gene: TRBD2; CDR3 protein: CASSIRSGRASDNEQFF; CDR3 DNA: TGTGCCAGTAGTATTCGTAGCGGGAGGGCCTCGGACAATGAGCAGTTCTTC
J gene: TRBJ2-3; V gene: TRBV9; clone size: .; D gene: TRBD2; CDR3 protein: CASSSRLAGELDTQYF; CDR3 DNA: TGTGCCAGCAGCTCCCGACTAGCGGGAGAATTAGATACGCAGTATTTT
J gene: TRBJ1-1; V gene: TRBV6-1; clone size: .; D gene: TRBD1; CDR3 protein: CASSEPGQGTAEAFF; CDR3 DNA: TGTGCCAGCAGTGAGCCTGGACAGGGTACCGCTGAAGCTTTCTTT
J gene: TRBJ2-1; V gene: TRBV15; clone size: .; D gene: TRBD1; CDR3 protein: CATSRGLFEGQPNEQFF; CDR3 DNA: TGTGCCACCAGCAGAGGCTTATTCGAGGGACAGCCCAATGAGCAGTTCTTC
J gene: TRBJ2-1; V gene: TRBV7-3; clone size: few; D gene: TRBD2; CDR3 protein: CASSFQGGSGSSYNEQFF; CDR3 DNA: TGTGCCAGCAGCTTCCAGGGGGGTAGCGGGAGCTCCTACAATGAGCAGTTCTTC
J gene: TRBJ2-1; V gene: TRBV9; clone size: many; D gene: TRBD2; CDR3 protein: CASSGGLAGVNEQFF; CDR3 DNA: TGTGCCAGCAGCGGGGGACTAGCGGGAGTAAATGAGCAGTTCTTC
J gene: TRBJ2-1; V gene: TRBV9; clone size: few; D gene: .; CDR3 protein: CASKPASSYNEQFF; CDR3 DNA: TGTGCCAGCAAACCCGCCAGCTCCTACAATGAGCAGTTCTTC
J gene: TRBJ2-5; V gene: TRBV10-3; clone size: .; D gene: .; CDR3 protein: CAISEPGGPEETQYF; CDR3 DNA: TGTGCCATCAGTGAGCCTGGGGGACCGGAGGAGACCCAGTACTTC
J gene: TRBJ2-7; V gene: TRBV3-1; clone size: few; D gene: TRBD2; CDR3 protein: CASSQGLAGAPEQYF; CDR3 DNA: TGTGCCAGCAGCCAAGGACTAGCGGGAGCCCCCGAGCAGTACTTC
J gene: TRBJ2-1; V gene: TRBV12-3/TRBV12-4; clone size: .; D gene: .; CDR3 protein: CASTPAREQFF; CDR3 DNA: TGTGCCAGCACCCCTGCGCGGGAGCAGTTCTTC
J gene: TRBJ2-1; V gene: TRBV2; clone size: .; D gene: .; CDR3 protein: CASSEVTVNNEQFF; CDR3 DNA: TGTGCCAGCAGTGAAGTGACCGTAAACAATGAGCAGTTCTTC